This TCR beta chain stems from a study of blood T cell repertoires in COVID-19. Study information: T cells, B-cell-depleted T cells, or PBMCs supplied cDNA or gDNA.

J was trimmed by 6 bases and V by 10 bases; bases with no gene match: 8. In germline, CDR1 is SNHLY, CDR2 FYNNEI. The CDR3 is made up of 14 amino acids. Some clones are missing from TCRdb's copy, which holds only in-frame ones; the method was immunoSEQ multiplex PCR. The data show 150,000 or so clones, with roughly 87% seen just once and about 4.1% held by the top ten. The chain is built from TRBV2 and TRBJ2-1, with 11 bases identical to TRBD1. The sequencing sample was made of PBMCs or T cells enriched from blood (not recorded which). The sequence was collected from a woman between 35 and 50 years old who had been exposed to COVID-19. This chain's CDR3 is CATQGQGAFNEQFF. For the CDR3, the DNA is TGTGCCACCCAAGGACAGGGGGCTTTCAATGAGCAGTTCTTC.